This T cell receptor (beta chain) was captured in a study of vaccination and CD4 T cells after COVID-19. This sample's treatment: roughly 10-day PBMC culture with coronavirus spike peptide pools or control peptides (ViraFEST assay). Wells that each held 1.5 million to 2 million PBMCs were cultured with roughly 9.8 IU/ml IL-2 and roughly 10 ug/ml peptide pools. About this clonotype itself: Its specificity is not known.

Sequencing of the DNA from cultured CD4+ T cells was carried out with the Oncomine TCR Beta short-read assay. TCRdb re-analysed the PCR reads in MiXCR, keeping a single row per CDR3 protein. The profile shows some 8,900 distinct CDR3 sequences, 59% of them singletons. The TCR was taken from a human donor who had recovered from COVID-19. Sequencing was performed on CD4+ T cells from blood, cultured in vitro.

The CDR3 reads CASRERGVRTEAFF. The CDR3 nucleotides are TGTGCCAGCAGGGAAAGGGGGGTACGGACTGAAGCTTTCTTT. V usage is TRBV6-1 and J usage is TRBJ1-1; D may be TRBD1 (6 bases). The CDR3 is 14 residues long. Germline assignment: CDR1 MNHNS and CDR2 SASEGT. V lost 6 bases and J lost 5, with 16 bases in between.